This T cell receptor beta chain was captured in a study of blood T cell repertoires in COVID-19. Seattle patients were enrolled during active infection and followed longitudinally. Sequencing was performed with immunoSEQ multiplex PCR; in TCRdb, only in-frame clones are kept and a portion is missing. This table has fewer than 350,000 clones, roughly nine tenths appearing once. Germline CDR1 and CDR2: SGHVS and FQNEAQ. CDR3 length: 14 residues. V was clipped by 0 bases and J by 1 base, with 7 bases between them. V usage is TRBV7-8 and J usage is TRBJ2-7; TRBD2 is a possible D gene (5 bases). The TCR comes from a woman in her 30s with COVID-19, enrolled during active disease. Material: peripheral blood. This chain's CDR3 is CASSLAGESYEQYF. For the CDR3, the DNA is TGTGCCAGCAGCTTAGCCGGGGAATCCTACGAGCAGTACTTC.